These 3 T cell receptor beta chains originate from one sample sequenced in a study of T-cell reconstitution after alpha-beta-depleted transplantation in children. Construction of the TCRbeta library involved unique molecular identifiers. TCRdb ran MiXCR on the PCR reads and lists one entry per CDR3 protein. Of 250,000 to 400,000 distinct CDR3 sequences listed, 23% are singletons. This specimen was PBMCs, mostly from graft donor cells, taken 180 days after TCRalphabeta/CD19-depleted stem cell transplant. The source of these receptors is a male patient between 10 and 17 years old who had a stem cell transplant for acute lymphoblastic leukemia, so the T cells may come from the graft donor.

There are a few counts of this clonotype. This chain links TRBV5-1 with TRBJ2-7; TRBD2 agrees at 12 bases. The CDR3 runs 14 residues. Germline CDR1 SGHRS, CDR2 YFSETQ. The ends lost 7 bases at V and 3 bases at J; junction bases unmatched: 5. This CDR3 reads CASRASGGGYEQYF. The CDR3 DNA is TGCGCCAGCCGAGCTAGCGGGGGGGGCTACGAGCAGTACTTC.

As to this clonotype: This may be a read error, as it is one base from a much larger clone. CDR3 in DNA: TGCAGTGCTAGGGAGCTAGTTATTAAGACCCAGTACTTC. The encoded protein is CSARELVIKTQYF. V gene TRBV20-1 combines with J gene TRBJ2-5; D not certain. The length of the CDR3 is 13 residues. V was cut by 3 bases and J by 6 bases, with 14 bases left in between. CDR1 DFQATT and CDR2 SNEGSKA come from the germline V gene (reference sequence).

For the CDR3, the DNA is TGCGCCAGCAGCCAGGGGACGTTGAGCAATCAGCCCCAGCATTTT. Protein product: CASSQGTLSNQPQHF. The chain is built from TRBV4-1 and TRBJ1-5, with D possibly TRBD1 on 5 matching bases. Trimming pared 3 bases from V and 1 base from J, leaving 10 bases between. The length of the CDR3 is 15 residues. The V gene's germline CDR1 is MGHRA and CDR2 YSYEKL.